This is a list of T cell receptor beta chains from one sample in a study of naive and memory T cell subsets. Via MiXCR, TCRdb re-called the UMI-ligation and nested PCR reads, giving one row per CDR3 protein. The table shows 85,000 or so distinct CDR3 sequences, with 9% occurring only once. The sequenced sample was naive CD8+ T cells from blood. These receptors came from a human donor in good health. Each CDR3 is given with its conserved first and last residue. A D gene is named only where the DNA matches it firmly. Not every row has a clone size; where given, it reads once, few, many or a size class.

d_call clone_size j_call v_call cdr3_aa cdr3_nt
TRBD2 NA TRBJ2-1 TRBV20-1 CSAAGTSGYNEQFF TGCAGTGCAGCCGGGACTAGCGGCTACAATGAGCAGTTCTTC
NA many TRBJ2-5 TRBV29-1 CSVDRGGGQETQYF TGCAGCGTTGACCGAGGGGGAGGTCAAGAGACCCAGTACTTC
NA NA TRBJ1-5 TRBV28 CASSLAGDQPQHF TGTGCCAGCAGTTTGGCAGGGGATCAGCCCCAGCATTTT
NA NA TRBJ2-7 TRBV28 CASSRENYEQYF TGTGCCAGCAGCCGTGAAAACTACGAGCAGTACTTC
NA many TRBJ2-3 TRBV2 CASSEEAWEDETDTQYF TGTGCCAGCAGTGAGGAAGCCTGGGAGGACGAAACAGATACGCAGTATTTT
NA few TRBJ2-2 TRBV6-6 CASSYPIRGWTGELFF TGTGCCAGCAGTTACCCGATCAGGGGCTGGACCGGGGAGCTGTTTTTT
NA NA TRBJ2-1 TRBV7-9 CASSLPINEQFF TGTGCCAGCAGCTTACCTATCAATGAGCAGTTCTTC
NA NA TRBJ2-1 TRBV12-5 CASGLVPETSKFEQFF TGTGCTAGTGGTTTGGTACCTGAGACTAGTAAGTTTGAGCAGTTCTTC
NA NA TRBJ2-1 TRBV4-1 CASSPGEANEQFF TGCGCCAGCAGTCCGGGAGAAGCAAATGAGCAGTTCTTC
TRBD2 NA TRBJ2-7 TRBV20-1 CSARILAGGYEQYF TGCAGTGCCCGTATCCTAGCGGGAGGGTACGAGCAGTACTTC
NA many TRBJ2-1 TRBV6-6 CASSQTAYNEQFF TGTGCCAGCAGTCAGACAGCATACAATGAGCAGTTCTTC
NA few TRBJ2-1 TRBV29-1 CSVGHPERTAYNEQFF TGCAGCGTTGGGCACCCGGAAAGGACAGCCTACAATGAGCAGTTCTTC
TRBD1 few TRBJ2-7 TRBV27 CASSITTGGRNYEQYF TGTGCCAGCAGTATAACAACAGGGGGACGAAACTACGAGCAGTACTTC
NA NA TRBJ2-5 TRBV2 CASSSTDGLVRETQYF TGTGCCAGCAGCAGTACCGACGGACTTGTCCGGGAGACCCAGTACTTC
TRBD2 few TRBJ2-2 TRBV5-4 CASSLGLAGATGELFF TGTGCCAGCAGCTTGGGACTAGCGGGCGCCACCGGGGAGCTGTTTTTT
NA many TRBJ2-7 TRBV4-1 CASSQDGFQEGIHEQYF TGCGCCAGCAGCCAAGACGGATTTCAAGAGGGTATCCACGAGCAGTACTTC
NA NA TRBJ1-2 TRBV2 CAIRRAGYGYTF TGTGCTATACGAAGGGCGGGGTATGGCTACACCTTC
NA NA TRBJ1-4 TRBV4-3 CASSQDHSGHNEKLFF TGCGCCAGCAGCCAAGATCATTCGGGCCATAATGAAAAACTGTTTTTT
NA few TRBJ2-7 TRBV4-2 CASSQDAPTRWEEQYF TGTGCCAGCAGCCAAGATGCCCCCACGAGGTGGGAGGAGCAGTACTTC
NA many TRBJ2-2 TRBV7-6 CASSAYPSGTNTGELFF TGTGCCAGCAGCGCCTACCCGAGCGGAACGAACACCGGGGAGCTGTTTTTT
NA NA TRBJ2-7 TRBV13 CASSFSSRREQYF TGTGCCAGCAGCTTTTCCAGCCGCCGCGAGCAGTACTTC
TRBD2 once TRBJ2-3 TRBV2 CASSVQLATGEDTQYF TGTGCCAGCAGTGTGCAACTAGCGACCGGAGAGGATACGCAGTATTTT
TRBD2 many TRBJ2-3 TRBV4-2 CASSQDPGLAVSSTDTQYF TGTGCCAGCAGCCAAGATCCAGGACTAGCGGTCTCTAGCACAGATACGCAGTATTTT
TRBD2 NA TRBJ2-1 TRBV6-2/TRBV6-3 CASSFLGAGVYNEQFF TGTGCCAGCAGTTTTCTCGGAGCGGGAGTCTACAATGAGCAGTTCTTC
NA few TRBJ1-5 TRBV2 CASSEGELYNQPQHF TGTGCCAGCAGTGAAGGGGAGCTGTATAATCAGCCCCAGCATTTT
NA few TRBJ2-1 TRBV12-3/TRBV12-4 CASNVRDSYNEQFF TGTGCCAGCAATGTTCGGGACTCCTACAATGAGCAGTTCTTC
TRBD2 few TRBJ2-2 TRBV20-1 CSAPRLAGNTGELFF TGCAGTGCTCCGCGACTAGCGGGGAACACCGGGGAGCTGTTTTTT
NA many TRBJ2-1 TRBV7-9 CASSSGYNEQFF TGTGCCAGCAGCAGCGGCTACAATGAGCAGTTCTTC
NA few TRBJ2-5 TRBV24-1 CATSEYQETQYF TGTGCCACCAGCGAATACCAAGAGACCCAGTACTTC
NA many TRBJ2-6 TRBV18 CASSPAPGQPRSGANVLTF TGTGCCAGCTCACCAGCCCCGGGACAACCACGCTCTGGGGCCAACGTCCTGACTTTC
NA few TRBJ1-4 TRBV20-1 CSASDGIEKLFF TGCAGTGCTAGCGACGGGATTGAAAAACTGTTTTTT
NA many TRBJ2-7 TRBV20-1 CSYSDSPSDYEQYF TGCAGTTACTCGGACTCGCCGTCCGATTACGAGCAGTACTTC
TRBD2 NA TRBJ2-3 TRBV28 CASSLFEGGLAEKGANTDTQYF TGTGCCAGCAGTTTATTCGAAGGGGGACTAGCGGAAAAGGGGGCTAACACAGATACGCAGTATTTT
TRBD2 few TRBJ2-3 TRBV24-1 CATSGLAGATDTQYF TGTGCCACCAGTGGTCTAGCGGGAGCCACAGATACGCAGTATTTT
NA NA TRBJ2-1 TRBV12-5 CASGLTSYKEQFF TGTGCTAGTGGTTTGACCTCCTACAAAGAGCAGTTCTTC
TRBD1 many TRBJ2-5 TRBV29-1 CSVESRGQETQYF TGCAGCGTTGAATCCAGGGGGCAAGAGACCCAGTACTTC
NA few TRBJ2-7 TRBV6-5 CASGDYEQYF TGTGCCAGCGGGGACTACGAGCAGTACTTC
TRBD2 NA TRBJ2-3 TRBV6-2/TRBV6-3 CASSYKSGRRADTQYF TGTGCCAGCAGTTACAAGAGCGGGAGAAGGGCAGATACGCAGTATTTT
TRBD1 NA TRBJ2-7 TRBV6-6 CASSYSMQGVGEQYF TGTGCCAGCAGTTACTCGATGCAGGGGGTGGGCGAGCAGTACTTC
NA few TRBJ2-1 TRBV5-1 CASSLAAPAFNEQFF TGCGCCAGCAGCTTGGCGGCCCCCGCGTTCAATGAGCAGTTCTTC
NA many TRBJ2-1 TRBV20-1 CSAREGEQFF TGCAGTGCTAGAGAGGGGGAGCAGTTCTTC
NA many TRBJ2-1 TRBV7-2 CASSLDGTLYSYNEQFF TGTGCCAGCAGCTTAGACGGGACACTGTACTCCTACAATGAGCAGTTCTTC
TRBD2 NA TRBJ2-1 TRBV7-8 CASRPGASSGGFF TGTGCCAGCAGGCCTGGGGCGAGCTCGGGGGGTTTCTTC
TRBD2 few TRBJ2-3 TRBV2 CASSDITSGASRDTQYF TGTGCCAGCAGTGACATTACTAGCGGGGCATCCCGAGATACGCAGTATTTT
NA many TRBJ2-1 TRBV5-6 CASSPVLVLGLNEQFF TGTGCCAGCAGCCCCGTATTAGTGCTAGGTCTCAATGAGCAGTTCTTC
TRBD2 NA TRBJ2-7 TRBV6-5 CASSPGTSGEQYF TGTGCCAGCAGCCCCGGGACTAGCGGCGAGCAGTACTTC
NA NA TRBJ2-6 TRBV12-3/TRBV12-4 CASSETAYPSSGANVLTF TGTGCCAGCAGCGAGACAGCGTACCCCTCCTCTGGGGCCAACGTCCTGACTTTC
TRBD2 NA TRBJ2-1 TRBV29-1 CSVEGSQFSASGSSYNEQFF TGCAGCGTTGAAGGGAGTCAGTTTAGCGCTAGCGGGAGCTCCTACAATGAGCAGTTCTTC
NA many TRBJ1-1 TRBV29-1 CSVAPAGGPEAFF TGCAGCGTCGCCCCGGCGGGCGGCCCTGAAGCTTTCTTT